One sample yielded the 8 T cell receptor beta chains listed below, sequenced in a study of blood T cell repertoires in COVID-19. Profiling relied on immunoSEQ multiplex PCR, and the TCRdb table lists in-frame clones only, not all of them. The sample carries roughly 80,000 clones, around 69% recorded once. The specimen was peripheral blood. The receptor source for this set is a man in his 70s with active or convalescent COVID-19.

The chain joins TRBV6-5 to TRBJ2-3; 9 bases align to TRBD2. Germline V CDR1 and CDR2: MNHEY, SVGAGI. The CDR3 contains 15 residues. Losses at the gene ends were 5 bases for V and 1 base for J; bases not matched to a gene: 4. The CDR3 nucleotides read TGTGCCAGCAGTCCTAGCGGGATAGGCACAGATACGCAGTATTTT. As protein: CASSPSGIGTDTQYF.

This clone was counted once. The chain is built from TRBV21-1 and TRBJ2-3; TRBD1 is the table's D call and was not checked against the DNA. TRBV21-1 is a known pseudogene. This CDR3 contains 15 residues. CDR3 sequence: CASSKEELPGDTQYF. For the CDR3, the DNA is TGTGCCAGCAGCAAAGAAGAGCTCCCAGGAGATACGCAGTATTTT.

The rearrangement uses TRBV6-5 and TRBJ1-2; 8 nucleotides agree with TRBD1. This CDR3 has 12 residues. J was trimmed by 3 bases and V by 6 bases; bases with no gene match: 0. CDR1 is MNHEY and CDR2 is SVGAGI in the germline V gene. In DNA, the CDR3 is TGTGCCAGCAGGACAGGGGACTATGGCTACACCTTC. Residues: CASRTGDYGYTF.

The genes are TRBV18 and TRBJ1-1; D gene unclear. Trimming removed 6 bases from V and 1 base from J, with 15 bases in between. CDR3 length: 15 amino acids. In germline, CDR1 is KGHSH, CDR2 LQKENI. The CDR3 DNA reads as TGTGCCAGCTCTATTCCTTCTACGGGGAACACTGAAGCTTTCTTT. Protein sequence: CASSIPSTGNTEAFF.

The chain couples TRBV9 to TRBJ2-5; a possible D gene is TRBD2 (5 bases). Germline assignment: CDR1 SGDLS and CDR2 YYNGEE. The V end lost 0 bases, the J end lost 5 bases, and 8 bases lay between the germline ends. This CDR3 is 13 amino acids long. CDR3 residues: CASSVALEETQYF. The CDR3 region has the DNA TGTGCCAGCAGCGTAGCACTAGAGGAGACCCAGTACTTC.

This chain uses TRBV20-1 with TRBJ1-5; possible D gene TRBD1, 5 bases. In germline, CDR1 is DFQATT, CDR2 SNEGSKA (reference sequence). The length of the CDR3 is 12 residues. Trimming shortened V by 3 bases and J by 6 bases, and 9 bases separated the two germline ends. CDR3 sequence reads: CSASSGSQPQHF. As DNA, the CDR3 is TGCAGTGCTAGTTCAGGGTCTCAGCCCCAGCATTTT.

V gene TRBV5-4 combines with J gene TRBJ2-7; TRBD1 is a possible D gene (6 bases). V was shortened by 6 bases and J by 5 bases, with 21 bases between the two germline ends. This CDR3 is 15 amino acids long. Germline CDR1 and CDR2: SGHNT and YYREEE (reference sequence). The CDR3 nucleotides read TGTGCCAGCACCCTTGGTGGGCAGGGGAGCAACGAGCAGTACTTC. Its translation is CASTLGGQGSNEQYF.

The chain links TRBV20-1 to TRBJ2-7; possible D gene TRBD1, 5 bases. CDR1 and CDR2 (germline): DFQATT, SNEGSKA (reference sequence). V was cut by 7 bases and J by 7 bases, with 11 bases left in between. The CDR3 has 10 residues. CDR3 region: CSVGAFEQYF. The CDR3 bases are TGCAGTGTAGGGGCCTTTGAGCAGTACTTC.